The sequence of this T cell receptor (beta chain) was determined in a study of T-cell memory formation after mild COVID-19. Across the whole study: In these data, TCR clusters were largely donor specific.

TCRdb re-analysed the 5' RACE reads in MiXCR, keeping a single row per CDR3 protein. This sample has approximately 300,000 distinct CDR3 sequences, with approximately 15% found just once. This CDR3 region has 13 residues. Germline CDR1 is KGHSH and CDR2 is LQKENI. The ends lost 3 bases at V and 3 bases at J; junction bases unmatched: 2. This clonotype was obtained from a man younger than 35 who had mild COVID-19 (a few samples of this study predate the infection). Cell type and time point are not known. Sequenced: PBMCs or a T cell subset sorted from them (not recorded which). The chain is built from TRBV18 and TRBJ2-7; 7 bases map to TRBD1. In nucleotides, the CDR3 is TGTGCCAGCTCACCGACAGGGTACTACGAGCAGTACTTC. This gives the protein CASSPTGYYEQYF.